These 21 T cell receptor beta chains share one sample of origin, sequenced in a study of blood T cell repertoires in COVID-19. Sequenced by immunoSEQ multiplex PCR; TCRdb stores in-frame clones only, minus some. The repertoire includes approximately 130,000 clones, approximately 83% of them detected once, and around 20% sits in the top ten. The specimen sequenced was peripheral blood. These receptor sequences come from a woman aged 45 to 65 who had recovered from COVID-19.

The chain joins TRBV11-3 to TRBJ2-3; 7 nucleotides match TRBD2. V was pared by 0 bases and J by 4 bases, with 4 bases of the junction left unmatched. CDR3 length equals 15 residues. Germline CDR1 and CDR2: SGHNT and YENEEA. In nucleotides, the CDR3 is TGTGCCAGCAGCTTAGATAGCGGGCTCGCAGATACGCAGTATTTT. This gives the protein CASSLDSGLADTQYF.

The gene calls are TRBV9 and TRBJ1-2, with D unresolved. The V end lost 0 bases, the J end lost 0 bases, and 6 bases lay between the germline ends. This CDR3 comprises 14 residues. The germline CDR1 and CDR2 sequences are SGDLS and YYNGEE. CDR3 protein: CASSVDVTNYGYTF. In DNA form, the CDR3 reads TGTGCCAGCAGCGTAGATGTAACTAACTATGGCTACACCTTC.

The chain recombines TRBV7-9 with TRBJ1-6; D is uncertain. The germline gives CDR1 SEHNR, CDR2 FQNEAQ (reference sequence). V shed 1 base and J shed 7 bases, with 11 bases lying between them. CDR3 length: 15 residues. CDR3 in amino acids: CASSLDGRQNSPLHF. The CDR3 DNA reads as TGTGCCAGCAGCTTAGACGGCAGACAAAATTCACCCCTCCACTTT.

The V gene is TRBV6-2 or TRBV6-3, the J gene TRBJ1-1; no reliable D call. Looked up from germline, CDR1 is MNHEY and CDR2 is SVGEGT. Trimming removed 6 bases from V and 0 bases from J, with 17 bases in between. The CDR3 spans 16 residues. The CDR3 protein is CASSPQEGTVNTEAFF. The CDR3 bases are TGTGCCAGCAGCCCCCAAGAGGGTACGGTGAACACTGAAGCTTTCTTT.

This chain links TRBV3-1 (or the pseudogene TRBV3-2) with TRBJ2-1; weak D call: TRBD2 (6 bases). In germline, CDR1 is LGHDT, CDR2 YNNKEL (reference sequence). The CDR3 runs to 13 residues. Trimming took 3 bases from V and 8 from J, leaving 11 bases between them. The CDR3 loop reads CASSQLAGHEQFF. The CDR3 coding sequence is TGTGCCAGCAGCCAGCTTGCGGGGCATGAGCAGTTCTTC.

This chain uses TRBV7-9 with TRBJ2-2, with D unresolved. With 1 base removed from V and 5 bases from J, the gap between germline ends came to 5 bases. This CDR3 comprises 13 residues. Looked up from germline, CDR1 is SEHNR and CDR2 is FQNEAQ (reference sequence). The CDR3 sequence is CASSLGGTGELFF. The CDR3 region has the DNA TGTGCCAGCAGCTTAGGCGGTACCGGGGAGCTGTTTTTT.

This clone appeared a single time. The chain is built from TRBV3-1 (or the pseudogene TRBV3-2) and TRBJ2-1; 14 positions agree with TRBD2. The CDR3 consists of 20 residues. CDR1 and CDR2 from the germline V gene are LGHDT and YNNKEL (reference sequence). V trimming: 4 bases; J trimming: 3 bases; junction bases outside the gene matches: 14. CDR3 nucleotides: TGTGCCAGCAGCCCTCGATTGGGACTAGCGGGGGTAAGCAACTACAATGAGCAGTTCTTC. Its protein is CASSPRLGLAGVSNYNEQFF.

The V and J genes are TRBV5-4 and TRBJ2-2; a possible D gene is TRBD1 (6 bases). The ends were cut back, 5 bases at V and 2 bases at J, with 10 bases in the middle. The CDR3 runs 14 residues. Germline values: CDR1 SGHNT, CDR2 YYREEE (reference sequence). The DNA for the CDR3 is TGTGCCAGCAGGAAGGACAGTAACACCGGGGAGCTGTTTTTT. Its translation is CASRKDSNTGELFF.

The gene calls are TRBV11-2 and TRBJ1-1; 7 nucleotides line up with TRBD1. Germline CDR1 and CDR2: SGHAT and FQNNGV. Trimming at V came to 4 bases and at J to 10 bases, leaving 6 bases not matched to a gene. CDR3 length equals 12 residues. CDR3 amino acids: CASSSNRGVAFF. The CDR3 DNA sequence: TGTGCCAGCAGCTCCAACAGGGGTGTAGCTTTCTTT.

This sequence joins TRBV18 and TRBJ2-2; tentatively, D is TRBD2 (5 bases). There are 16 residues in the CDR3. Germline assignment: CDR1 KGHSH and CDR2 LQKENI. Trimming left V 5 bases short and J 1 base short, with 14 bases between. DNA for the CDR3: TGTGCCAGCTCATTATTCCTAGCAGAGAACACCGGGGAGCTGTTTTTT. Translation: CASSLFLAENTGELFF.

The chain carries TRBV18 and TRBJ2-5; unclear D gene. In germline, CDR1 is KGHSH, CDR2 LQKENI. Trimming removed 1 base from V and 5 bases from J, with 11 bases in between. The length of the CDR3 is 14 residues. The chain's CDR3 is CASSPRSMRETQYF. The CDR3, as DNA: TGTGCCAGCTCACCACGCTCCATGAGGGAGACCCAGTACTTC.

The chain employs TRBV4-1 and TRBJ1-1; 11 nucleotides align to TRBD1. The J segment lost 5 bases and the V segment lost 4 bases, leaving 6 bases of the junction unmatched. Germline CDR1 reads MGHRA; CDR2 reads YSYEKL. This CDR3 has 15 residues. CDR3 sequence reads: CASSRGTGGTTEAFF. The CDR3 DNA is TGCGCCAGCAGCCGAGGGACAGGGGGAACGACTGAAGCTTTCTTT.

This clone has a handful of counts. The chain links TRBV7-3 to TRBJ2-1, with 10 bases that match TRBD2. CDR1 is SGHTA and CDR2 is FQGTGA in the germline V gene. J was trimmed by 5 bases and V by 5 bases; bases with no gene match: 3. This CDR3 has 14 residues. CDR3 DNA: TGTGCCAGCAGCCTGAGCGGGGGGGACAATGAGCAGTTCTTC. It encodes CASSLSGGDNEQFF.

V is TRBV7-2 and J is TRBJ1-3; no definite D call. Germline lookup yields CDR1 SGHTA and CDR2 FQGNSA. V was trimmed by 1 base and J by 1 base, leaving 8 bases between them. The CDR3 runs to 15 residues. In DNA, the CDR3 is TGTGCCAGCAGCTTAGATATAGTGTCTGGAAACACCATATATTTT. Protein product: CASSLDIVSGNTIYF. Together with reference TRBV7-2 and TRBJ1-3, the CDR3 gives the full variable domain: GAGVSQSPSNKVTEKGKDVELRCDPISGHTALYWYRQSLGQGLEFLIYFQGNSAPDKSGLPSDRFSAERTGGSVSTLTIQRTQQEDSAVYLCASSLDIVSGNTIYFGEGSWLTVV.

The rearrangement joins TRBV6-5 to TRBJ1-4, with D maybe TRBD1 (5 bases). V was clipped by 6 bases and J by 0 bases, with 11 bases between them. This CDR3 is built from 15 residues. From germline, CDR1 is MNHEY and CDR2 SVGAGI. DNA of the CDR3: TGTGCCAGCAGACGTGACAGATCAACTAATGAAAAACTGTTTTTT. Translated, it gives CASRRDRSTNEKLFF.

The chain carries TRBV2 and TRBJ2-3; 10 positions match TRBD2. This CDR3 has 15 amino acids. Germline assignment: CDR1 SNHLY and CDR2 FYNNEI. V shed 6 bases, J shed 2 bases, and the junction held 5 bases outside the gene matches. CDR3 DNA: TGTGCCAGCAGGAGACTAGCGGGTCCCACAGATACGCAGTATTTT. Amino acid sequence: CASRRLAGPTDTQYF.

This CDR3 is CASSLRGQSNEQFF. For the CDR3, the DNA is TGTGCCAGCAGCTTAAGGGGGCAGTCCAATGAGCAGTTCTTC. The chain has TRBV11-3 and TRBJ2-1; 7 positions match TRBD1. The CDR3 is 14 residues long. J was trimmed by 6 bases and V by 2 bases; bases with no gene match: 4. Germline V gene sequence: CDR1 SGHNT, CDR2 YENEEA. The full variable domain, with the rest looked up from reference TRBV11-3 and TRBJ2-1, is EAGVVQSPRYKIIEKKQPVAFWCNPISGHNTLYWYLQNLGQGPELLIRYENEEAVDDSQLPKDRFSAERLKGVDSTLKIQPAELGDSAVYLCASSLRGQSNEQFFGPGTRLTVL.

Comment on this clone: Within the sample, other DNA sequences also encode this same CDR3. The chain links TRBV4-1 to TRBJ1-5; D gene unclear. V shed 4 bases and J shed 0 bases, with 7 bases lying between them. This CDR3 has 14 amino acids. Germline loops: CDR1 MGHRA, CDR2 YSYEKL. CDR3 residues: CASSPQVSNQPQHF. CDR3 DNA sequence: TGCGCCAGCAGCCCCCAGGTTAGCAATCAGCCCCAGCATTTT.

This clone occurred once. DNA of the CDR3: TGTGCTAGTGGTGGACAGTCGAACACTGAAGCTTTCTTT. This translates into CASGGQSNTEAFF. The rearrangement uses TRBV12-5 and TRBJ1-1, with a tentative D call TRBD1 (6 bases). This CDR3 has 13 amino acids. Germline CDR1 is LGHNT and CDR2 is FRNRAP. V lost 5 bases and J lost 1, with 8 bases in between.

The chain combines TRBV4-2 with TRBJ2-2; weak D call: TRBD1 (6 bases). CDR1 and CDR2 (germline): LGHNA, YNFKEQ. This CDR3 is built from 12 residues. Deletions cut 8 bases from V and 4 bases from J, with 8 bases between. DNA of the CDR3: TGTGCCAGCGCAGGGGTCACCGGGGAGCTGTTTTTT. It codes for CASAGVTGELFF.

The J gene is TRBJ2-6, the V gene TRBV6-5; no clear D. Trimming took 3 bases from V and 0 from J, leaving 3 bases between them. CDR3 size: 14 residues. CDR1 is MNHEY and CDR2 is SVGAGI in the germline V gene. CDR3: CASSYSSGANVLTF. The CDR3 region has the DNA TGTGCCAGCAGTTATAGCTCTGGGGCCAACGTCCTGACTTTC.